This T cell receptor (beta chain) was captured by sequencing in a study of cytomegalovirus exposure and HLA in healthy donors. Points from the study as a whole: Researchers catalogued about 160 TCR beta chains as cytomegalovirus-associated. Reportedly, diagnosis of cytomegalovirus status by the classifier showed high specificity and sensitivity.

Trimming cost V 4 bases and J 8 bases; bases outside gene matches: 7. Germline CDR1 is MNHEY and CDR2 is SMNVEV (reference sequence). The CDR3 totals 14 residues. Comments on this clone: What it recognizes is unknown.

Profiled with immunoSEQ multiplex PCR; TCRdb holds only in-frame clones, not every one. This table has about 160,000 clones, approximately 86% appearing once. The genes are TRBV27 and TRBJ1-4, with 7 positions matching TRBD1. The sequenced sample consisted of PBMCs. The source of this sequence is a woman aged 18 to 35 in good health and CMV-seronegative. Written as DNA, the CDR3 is TGTGCCAGCAGTTACAGGGGAGAGGGAGAAAAACTGTTTTTT. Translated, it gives CASSYRGEGEKLFF.